The 26 T cell receptor beta chains in this list originate from one sample, sequenced in a study of blood T cell repertoires in COVID-19. TCRdb's copy holds only in-frame clones and misses some; the assay was immunoSEQ multiplex PCR. This sample has around 150,000 clones, with roughly four fifths found just once. The sequenced sample consisted of peripheral blood. These receptors were taken from a human donor in a cohort sampled during active COVID-19.

The V and J genes are TRBV30 and TRBJ1-1, with TRBD1 identical over 7 bases. The trim removed 3 bases at V and 5 bases at J, leaving 6 bases unmatched. Germline-derived CDR1 and CDR2 are GTSNPN and SVGIG (reference sequence). This CDR3 is 13 amino acids long. This chain's CDR3 is CAWSADRRTEAFF. CDR3 DNA sequence: TGTGCCTGGAGCGCGGACAGGAGAACTGAAGCTTTCTTT. Looking up the rest from reference TRBV30 and TRBJ1-1 gives the full variable domain: SQTIHQWPATLVQPVGSPLSLECTVEGTSNPNLYWYRQAAGRGLQLLFYSVGIGQISSEVPQNLSASRPQDRQFILSSKKLLLSDSGFYLCAWSADRRTEAFFGQGTRLTVV.

V is TRBV19 and J is TRBJ1-1; 8 positions match TRBD1. The CDR3 length is 21 residues. Germline V gives CDR1 LNHDA, CDR2 SQIVND (reference sequence). The trim removed 4 bases at V and 2 bases at J, leaving 24 bases unmatched. This CDR3 reads CASSTRQGRETLGYSNTEAFF. For the CDR3, the DNA is TGTGCCAGTAGTACCCGACAGGGGAGGGAGACATTGGGGTATTCAAACACTGAAGCTTTCTTT.

This clone showed up just a few times. This chain uses TRBV3-1 (or the pseudogene TRBV3-2) with TRBJ2-7, with 11 bases that match TRBD2. In germline, CDR1 is LGHDT, CDR2 YNNKEL (reference sequence). Losses at the gene ends were 2 bases for V and 6 bases for J; bases not matched to a gene: 6. The CDR3 runs 15 residues. CDR3 residues: CASSQIAGGPGEQYF. In DNA form, the CDR3 reads TGTGCCAGCAGCCAAATAGCGGGGGGGCCTGGCGAGCAGTACTTC.

This clone was seen just once. The CDR3 loop reads CASRDTLNTGELFF. CDR3 nucleotide sequence: TGTGCCAGCAGGGACACCCTGAACACCGGGGAGCTGTTTTTT. The chain couples TRBV25-1 to TRBJ2-2; tentative D call: TRBD1 (5 bases). This CDR3 comprises 14 residues. The ends were cut back, 6 bases at V and 1 base at J, with 9 bases in the middle. Per germline, CDR1 MGHDK and CDR2 SYGVNS.

This clone was counted once. The genes are TRBV7-8 and TRBJ2-1; TRBD2 matches 9 bases. The J segment lost 0 bases and the V segment lost 5 bases, leaving 11 bases of the junction unmatched. The CDR3 sequence is 18 residues long. Germline V gene sequence: CDR1 SGHVS, CDR2 FQNEAQ. The CDR3 loop reads CASSEVAGDQNSYNEQFF. CDR3 nucleotides: TGTGCCAGCAGCGAAGTAGCGGGAGATCAAAACTCCTACAATGAGCAGTTCTTC.

V is TRBV11-2 and J is TRBJ1-3; the D is unclear. V was pared by 0 bases and J by 7 bases, with 7 bases between. Germline loops: CDR1 SGHAT, CDR2 FQNNGV. This CDR3 comprises 13 residues. CDR3: CASSLDMENTIYF. CDR3 in DNA: TGTGCCAGCAGCTTAGATATGGAGAACACCATATATTTT.

V is TRBV3-1 (or the pseudogene TRBV3-2) and J is TRBJ2-6, with no clear D. The V gene lost 2 bases and the J gene lost 1 base, with 3 bases spanning the gap. The CDR3 runs 14 residues. From germline, CDR1 is LGHDT and CDR2 YNNKEL (reference sequence). The CDR3 coding sequence is TGTGCCAGCAGCCAACGGTCTGGGGCCAACGTCCTGACTTTC. Protein product: CASSQRSGANVLTF.

The J gene is TRBJ1-5, the V gene TRBV3-1 (or the pseudogene TRBV3-2); 11 nucleotides match TRBD1. CDR1 and CDR2 (germline): LGHDT, YNNKEL (reference sequence). V dropped 5 bases and J dropped 7; count of bases not matched to a gene: 7. The CDR3 has 15 residues. The CDR3 DNA sequence: TGTGCCAGCAGCACCGGACAGGGGGCAGGGCAGCCCCAGCATTTT. Amino acids: CASSTGQGAGQPQHF.

The gene calls are TRBV28 and TRBJ1-3; a weak D match, TRBD1 (6 bases). Germline CDR1 and CDR2: MDHEN and SYDVKM. The CDR3 has 13 residues. Between the trimmed V and J ends, which lost 6 bases and 5 bases, there was a span of 11 bases. The CDR3 sequence: CASRPGVRNTIYF. Here the CDR3 DNA reads TGTGCCAGCAGGCCAGGGGTCCGAAACACCATATATTTT.

V is TRBV24-1 and J is TRBJ2-6; 7 positions agree with TRBD2. The germline gives CDR1 KGHDR, CDR2 SFDVKD. The V gene end was trimmed by 9 bases and the J gene end by 0 bases; junction bases not matched to a gene: 10. The CDR3 runs to 17 residues. The CDR3 protein is CATATPGGVSGANVLTF. DNA of the CDR3: TGTGCCACCGCCACCCCTGGGGGGGTCTCTGGGGCCAACGTCCTGACTTTC.

This chain connects TRBV27 to TRBJ2-7; TRBD1 matches 8 bases. CDR1 is MNHEY, CDR2 SMNVEV, per germline (reference sequence). Losses at the gene ends were 0 bases for V and 2 bases for J; bases not matched to a gene: 3. The CDR3 spans 15 residues. The CDR3 region is CASSLSQDRAYEQYF. The CDR3 region has the DNA TGTGCCAGCAGTTTATCCCAGGACAGGGCCTACGAGCAGTACTTC.

The V gene is TRBV9, the J gene TRBJ1-2; the match to TRBD1 covers 7 bases. The CDR3 contains 14 residues. CDR1 and CDR2 from the germline V gene are SGDLS and YYNGEE. J was trimmed by 3 bases and V by 0 bases; bases with no gene match: 2. CDR3 region: CASSVGTGDYGYTF. The CDR3 DNA is TGTGCCAGCAGCGTAGGGACAGGAGACTATGGCTACACCTTC. The whole variable domain, filled in from reference TRBV9 and TRBJ1-2, reads DSGVTQTPKHLITATGQRVTLRCSPRSGDLSVYWYQQSLDQGLQFLIQYYNGEERAKGNILERFSAQQFPDLHSELNLSSLELGDSALYFCASSVGTGDYGYTFGSGTRLTVV.

The chain combines TRBV12-5 with TRBJ2-7; no clear D. In germline, CDR1 is LGHNT, CDR2 FRNRAP. The CDR3 covers 13 residues. V lost 0 bases and J 1 base, leaving 4 bases between the germline ends. The CDR3 spells CASGLVQSYEQYF. Written as DNA, the CDR3 is TGTGCTAGTGGTTTGGTACAATCCTACGAGCAGTACTTC.

Details on this clone: Other DNA sequences in the same sample also yield this CDR3. The chain couples TRBV9 to TRBJ2-1; TRBD2 aligns across 7 bases. Trimming at V came to 0 bases and at J to 2 bases, leaving 2 bases not matched to a gene. The CDR3 has 15 amino acids. Germline assignment: CDR1 SGDLS and CDR2 YYNGEE. This CDR3 reads CASSVGGSTYNEQFF. CDR3 nucleotides: TGTGCCAGCAGCGTAGGCGGGAGTACCTACAATGAGCAGTTCTTC.

This rearrangement joins TRBV6-6 to TRBJ2-1; 9 bases are shared with TRBD1. The germline V gene encodes CDR1 MNHNY and CDR2 SVGAGI (reference sequence). The CDR3 loop spans 14 amino acids. Trimming took 8 bases from V and 8 from J; bases not matched to a gene: 10. CDR3 amino acids: CASGAGQGIHEQFF. CDR3 in DNA: TGTGCCAGCGGTGCCGGACAGGGGATCCATGAGCAGTTCTTC.

The chain is built from TRBV30 and TRBJ1-2; 7 bases agree with TRBD1. V gave up 8 bases and J gave up 4 bases; unmatched junction bases: 10. This CDR3 region has 13 residues. The germline gives CDR1 GTSNPN, CDR2 SVGIG (reference sequence). The CDR3 region has the DNA TGTGCCGGTACAGGGGTCTTTAGCTATGGCTACACCTTC. Protein: CAGTGVFSYGYTF.

This chain links TRBV9 with TRBJ1-1; 10 bases are a match to TRBD1. V was pared by 0 bases and J by 4 bases, with 6 bases of the junction left unmatched. This CDR3 has 16 amino acids. From germline, CDR1 is SGDLS and CDR2 YYNGEE. The CDR3 reads CASSVERDRGGTEAFF. CDR3 DNA: TGTGCCAGCAGCGTAGAAAGGGACAGGGGTGGCACTGAAGCTTTCTTT. Combining the CDR3 with reference TRBV9 and TRBJ1-1 gives the whole variable domain DSGVTQTPKHLITATGQRVTLRCSPRSGDLSVYWYQQSLDQGLQFLIQYYNGEERAKGNILERFSAQQFPDLHSELNLSSLELGDSALYFCASSVERDRGGTEAFFGQGTRLTVV.

The chain combines TRBV29-1 with TRBJ2-7, with D tentatively TRBD2 (7 bases). Germline lookup yields CDR1 SQVTM and CDR2 ANQGSEA. Trimming stripped 6 bases from V and 6 bases from J, with 15 bases between. CDR3 length: 12 residues. This chain's CDR3 is CSVPAGEGEQYF. DNA for the CDR3: TGCAGCGTACCCGCAGGGGAGGGCGAGCAGTACTTC.

V is TRBV9 and J is TRBJ1-1; D might be TRBD1 (6 bases). This CDR3 spans 12 amino acids. The V end was cut by 3 bases, the J end by 7 bases, with 10 bases between. Germline lookup yields CDR1 SGDLS and CDR2 YYNGEE. CDR3 loop: CASSATGGEAFF. The CDR3 DNA follows: TGTGCCAGCAGCGCGACAGGCGGTGAAGCTTTCTTT.

The CDR3 protein is CASSQVAGVVYGYTF. In DNA form, the CDR3 reads TGTGCCAGCAGCCAAGTGGCAGGGGTCGTCTATGGCTACACCTTC. The chain employs TRBV3-1 (or the pseudogene TRBV3-2) and TRBJ1-2; a possible D gene is TRBD1 (6 bases). Trimming took off 1 base at V and 4 bases at J, with 13 bases between the two ends. This CDR3 is built from 15 residues. Germline V gene sequence: CDR1 LGHDT, CDR2 YNNKEL (reference sequence).

In this sample, this clone turned up many times. This chain connects TRBV5-5 to TRBJ2-5, with D tentatively TRBD1 (5 bases). V was cut by 0 bases and J by 5 bases, with 11 bases left in between. CDR1 and CDR2 from the germline V gene are SGHKS and YYEKEE (reference sequence). This CDR3 is built from 14 residues. The CDR3 DNA reads as TGTGCCAGCAGCTTGGGACCAGGGATCGAGACCCAGTACTTC. Its translation: CASSLGPGIETQYF.

J is TRBJ1-5 and V is TRBV28; D may be TRBD1 (6 bases). Germline V CDR1 and CDR2: MDHEN, SYDVKM. Trimming took 6 bases from V and 7 from J, leaving 10 bases between them. The CDR3 is made up of 12 amino acids. The CDR3 here is CASRLQGQPQHF. In DNA, the CDR3 is TGTGCCAGCAGGCTACAGGGCCAGCCCCAGCATTTT.

This chain uses TRBV30 with TRBJ1-2; TRBD1 agrees at 9 bases. Losses at the gene ends were 3 bases for V and 4 bases for J; bases not matched to a gene: 6. Germline CDR1 and CDR2: GTSNPN and SVGIG (reference sequence). There are 14 residues in the CDR3. CDR3 in amino acids: CAWRMGTGTYGYTF. CDR3 bases: TGTGCCTGGAGGATGGGGACAGGGACCTATGGCTACACCTTC.

The chain recombines TRBV18 with TRBJ1-1; a weak D match, TRBD1 (5 bases). V lost 4 bases and J lost 0, with 12 bases in between. Germline assignment: CDR1 KGHSH and CDR2 LQKENI. This CDR3 region has 15 residues. CDR3 DNA sequence: TGTGCCAGCTCACGTGAACAGGAGATGAACACTGAAGCTTTCTTT. Translated: CASSREQEMNTEAFF.

This clone was seen more than once but under ten times. The rearrangement joins TRBV9 to TRBJ2-3; a possible D gene is TRBD2 (6 bases). CDR1 and CDR2 from the germline V gene are SGDLS and YYNGEE. Trimming stripped 0 bases from V and 1 base from J, with 12 bases between. This CDR3 is 16 amino acids long. DNA for the CDR3: TGTGCCAGCAGCGTAGGGGGGGTAGCGCGCACAGATACGCAGTATTTT. This encodes CASSVGGVARTDTQYF.

This chain links TRBV2 with TRBJ2-6, with 9 positions matching TRBD1. The CDR3 extends over 17 amino acids. V trimming: 6 bases; J trimming: 1 base; junction bases outside the gene matches: 7. The germline V gene has CDR1 SNHLY and CDR2 FYNNEI. The CDR3 DNA is TGTGCCAGCAGCGGGACAGGGCTGAGGTCTGGGGCCAACGTCCTGACTTTC. This sequence encodes CASSGTGLRSGANVLTF.